Given below is one TCR beta chain in context. As yet, its antigen is unknown. This entry comes from a study of T cell responses to AZD1222 COVID-19 vaccine. Study-wide results and caveats: Donors were chiefly white British, with a greater number of females, and clonal diversity was perhaps underestimated. Repertoire sampling occurred only after the peak T cell response. CD4 TCRs linked to vaccination spanned spike, dominating at 160-218 and 743-854. Recipients of AZD1222 seropositive at baseline numbered only five or six.

Germline V gives CDR1 MNHNS, CDR2 SASEGT. The CDR3 consists of 17 residues. Trimming took 4 bases from V and 0 from J; bases not matched to a gene: 8. The repertoire was sequenced with immunoSEQ multiplex PCR; TCRdb's copy has only in-frame clones and lacks some. This sample yields about 81,000 clones, of which 91% are seen a single time; 8% belongs to the top ten. The clonotype originates from an adult who received the AZD1222 COVID-19 vaccine. This specimen consisted of peripheral blood, obtained 28 days after the second AZD1222 dose. The V call is TRBV6-1, the J call TRBJ1-2; 10 positions match TRBD1. The CDR3, as DNA: TGTGCCAGCAGTGTAGCCGGGACAGGGGTCACTAACTATGGCTACACCTTC. It is translated as CASSVAGTGVTNYGYTF.